This T cell receptor beta chain was sequenced for a study of human T cells and chemical hapten exposure. Study findings and constraints: Healthy individuals' immune responses may differ from those of donors, who had alopecia.

From the RACE reads, TCRdb called clonotypes with MiXCR, one entry per CDR3 protein. Counted here are around 300,000 distinct CDR3 sequences, around 7% occurring once; the ten biggest clones make up roughly 7.9%. For this clonotype: Its antigen is unknown.

Time point indicated: patch test 1, 2 weeks after DPC sensitization. Treatment in this sample: therapeutic diphenylcyclopropenone sensitization with weekly scalp DPC. CDR1 is MNHEY and CDR2 is SMNVEV in the germline V gene (reference sequence). This CDR3 region has 16 residues. J lost 3 bases, V lost 6 bases, and 8 bases had no gene match. This rearrangement joins TRBV27 to TRBJ2-2; 9 bases agree with TRBD1. This TCR was sampled from a woman aged 18-29 years with alopecia areata. Some clones in this sample may be carry-over from other donors' samples. The sequencing used whole blood, collected in connection with sensitization to the hapten diphenylcyclopropenone (DPC). CDR3: CASRQGATGHTGELFF. CDR3 nucleotides: TGTGCCAGCAGACAGGGGGCAACGGGTCACACCGGGGAGCTGTTTTTT.